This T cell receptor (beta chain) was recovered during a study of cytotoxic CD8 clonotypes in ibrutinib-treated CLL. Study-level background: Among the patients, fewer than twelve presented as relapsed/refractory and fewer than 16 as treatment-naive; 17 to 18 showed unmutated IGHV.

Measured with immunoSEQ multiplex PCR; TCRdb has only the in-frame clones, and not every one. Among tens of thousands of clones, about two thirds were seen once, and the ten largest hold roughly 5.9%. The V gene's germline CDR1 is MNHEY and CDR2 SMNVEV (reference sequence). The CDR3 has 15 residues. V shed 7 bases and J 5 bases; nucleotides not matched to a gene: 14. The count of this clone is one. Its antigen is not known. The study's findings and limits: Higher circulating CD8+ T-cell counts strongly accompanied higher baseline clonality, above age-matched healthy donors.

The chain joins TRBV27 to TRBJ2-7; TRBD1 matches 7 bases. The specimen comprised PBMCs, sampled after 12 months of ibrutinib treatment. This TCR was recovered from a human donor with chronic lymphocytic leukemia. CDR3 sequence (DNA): TGTGCCAGCACCACAAGCCGGGACAGACTGGACGAGCAGTACTTC. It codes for CASTTSRDRLDEQYF.